Given below is one TCR beta chain in context. Its antigen is unidentified. Since all of the isolated RNA was reverse transcribed, expressed TCRB transcripts were what got sequenced. Profiled with immunoSEQ multiplex PCR; TCRdb holds only in-frame clones, not every one. The sample lists a few hundred thousand clones; 15% to 20% were seen once. This sample is drawn from a study of beta chain features in type 1 diabetes. Study results and limitations: Any HLA effect on TCRB rearrangement was left unresolved by small sub-analyses. In every one of the four CD4+ subsets, TCRB CDR3s were moderately but significantly shorter in Type 1 diabetes patients. A pattern of fewer insertions and more deletions at VDJ junctions was seen in type 1 diabetes patients.

V lost 2 bases, J lost 2 bases, and 6 bases stayed unmatched. This CDR3 has 15 residues. Germline lookup yields CDR1 GTSNPN and CDR2 SVGIG (reference sequence). Source material: naive CD4+ T cells from blood. The sequence came from a man aged 25-45 years with type 1 diabetes. The V gene is TRBV30, the J gene TRBJ2-5, with 9 bases aligning to TRBD1. DNA for the CDR3: TGTGCCTGGAGTCTTGGGACAGGGAGACAAGAGACCCAGTACTTC. Translation: CAWSLGTGRQETQYF.